The clone carrying this T cell receptor beta chain came up a few times. Its antigen remains unidentified. The data originate from a study of identical twins. Findings of the study overall: Out-of-frame alpha sequences that twins shared showed excess low generation probability. Clonotypes of the beta chain that were abundant in cord blood carried fewer insertions (memory repertoires showed none).

TCRdb reprocessed the 5' RACE reads via MiXCR and lists one record per CDR3 protein. The sample has fewer than 900,000 distinct CDR3 sequences, roughly 20% seen once. Germline trimming cut 4 bases from V and 2 bases from J; bases unmatched to any gene: 5. Germline CDR1 and CDR2: SGHRS and YFSETQ. This CDR3 has 15 amino acids. The same data also went into a second study, on T cells expressing NK-cell markers. This second study says: Seven HCMV-seropositive donors and one seronegative donor made up the eight sequenced donors. Several of the donors also had these clonotypes leading their CD3+CD56-NKG2C+ fraction.

The material sequenced was PBMCs. The chain has TRBV5-1 and TRBJ2-7; TRBD2 matches at 11 bases. This receptor was obtained from a woman between 18 and 29 years old in good health. Written as DNA, the CDR3 is TGCGCCAGCAGCCCTAGCGGGGGGCCGACCTACGAGCAGTACTTC. Protein product: CASSPSGGPTYEQYF.